This entry lists 9 T cell receptor beta chains sequenced from one sample in a study of regulatory and conventional T cells in RAG deficiency. Regulatory T cells were sorted from blood as CD4+ CD25-high CD127-low cells. Sequencing was performed with immunoSEQ multiplex PCR; in TCRdb, only in-frame clones are kept and a portion is missing. Of under 30,000 clones listed, about 89% were seen once; the top ten hold almost 0.85%. These data also formed part of another study, on regulatory T cells. That publication notes: Amplification used 52 TRBV primers and 13 TRBJ primers.

The material sequenced was Tregs sorted from blood. These receptors were collected from a human donor in good health.

The chain joins TRBV19 to TRBJ1-1, with D possibly matching TRBD1 (5 bases). CDR1 and CDR2 (germline): LNHDA, SQIVND (reference sequence). The V gene lost 11 bases and the J gene lost 0 bases, with 16 bases spanning the gap. This CDR3 has 14 amino acids. The CDR3 nucleotides are TGTGCCGCAGGGCCTAGGTTTTTGAACACTGAAGCTTTCTTT. Translated: CAAGPRFLNTEAFF.

The chain recombines TRBV9 with TRBJ2-2; a possible D gene is TRBD2 (6 bases). The V end was cut by 3 bases, the J end by 3 bases, with 24 bases between. This CDR3 comprises 19 residues. Germline-derived CDR1 and CDR2 are SGDLS and YYNGEE. Written as DNA, the CDR3 is TGTGCCAGCAGCGCAAAATACAGGCGGGACCTTTTTGACACCGGGGAGCTGTTTTTT. The encoded protein is CASSAKYRRDLFDTGELFF.

This chain uses TRBV11-2 with TRBJ1-1; D might be TRBD1 (5 bases). The V end lost 5 bases, the J end lost 2 bases, and 12 bases lay between the germline ends. The CDR3 consists of 14 residues. The germline V gene has CDR1 SGHAT and CDR2 FQNNGV. The CDR3 DNA is TGTGCCAGCAGCCGGGGGGGAGCAAACACTGAAGCTTTCTTT. Protein product: CASSRGGANTEAFF.

This chain links TRBV6-5 with TRBJ1-1; 8 bases map to TRBD1. This CDR3 region has 14 residues. CDR1 MNHEY and CDR2 SVGAGI come from the germline V gene. V shed 4 bases and J 5 bases; nucleotides not matched to a gene: 6. The CDR3 spells CASSLGTGVTEAFF. The DNA for the CDR3 is TGTGCCAGCAGTTTAGGGACAGGTGTAACTGAAGCTTTCTTT.

This clone was recorded only once. V and J are TRBV5-4 and TRBJ2-5; tentative D call: TRBD1 (6 bases). This CDR3 contains 14 residues. Per germline, CDR1 SGHNT and CDR2 YYREEE (reference sequence). Trimming stripped 4 bases from V and 3 bases from J, with 13 bases between. The CDR3 is CASSRDTLEETQYF. Here the CDR3 DNA reads TGTGCCAGCAGCCGGGACACCCTGGAAGAGACCCAGTACTTC.

The CDR3 reads CASSYTGGSYEQYF. The CDR3 DNA follows: TGTGCCAGCAGCTATACGGGGGGGTCCTACGAGCAGTACTTC. This chain joins TRBV7-2 and TRBJ2-7; 8 nucleotides match TRBD2. This CDR3 region has 14 residues. Germline CDR1 SGHTA, CDR2 FQGNSA. Losses at the gene ends were 4 bases for V and 1 base for J; bases not matched to a gene: 3.

The chain uses TRBV10-3 and TRBJ1-1; 7 nucleotides line up with TRBD1. The CDR3 has 13 residues. Germline V gene data show CDR1 as ENHRY and CDR2 as SYGVKD. V trimming: 9 bases; J trimming: 0 bases; junction bases outside the gene matches: 4. The CDR3 sequence: CAIRTGVNTEAFF. The CDR3 coding sequence is TGTGCCATTCGAACAGGGGTGAACACTGAAGCTTTCTTT.

The chain has TRBV7-3 and TRBJ2-1, with D possibly being TRBD1 (6 bases). The V and J ends lost 5 bases and 2 bases respectively, with 16 bases between them. This CDR3 is built from 16 residues. The germline V gene has CDR1 SGHTA and CDR2 FQGTGA. The CDR3 reads CASSLGQGLAYNEQFF. The CDR3 DNA sequence: TGTGCCAGCAGCCTGGGTCAGGGGCTTGCCTACAATGAGCAGTTCTTC.

The chain combines TRBV30 with TRBJ1-1; no definite D call. The V end lost 3 bases, the J end lost 1 base, and 9 bases lay between the germline ends. The CDR3 has 13 residues. Germline assignment: CDR1 GTSNPN and CDR2 SVGIG (reference sequence). CDR3 nucleotides: TGTGCCTGGAGCTGGACTGGGAACACTGAAGCTTTCTTT. Translation gives CAWSWTGNTEAFF.